Each of the 22 T cell receptor beta chains below was sequenced from the same sample in a study of T cells in women clearing cervical HPV infection. Clones were read by immunoSEQ multiplex PCR, and TCRdb kept only the in-frame ones, dropping some. The sample table includes more than 45,000 clones. The sample consisted of blood buffy coat. Every receptor here comes from a woman aged 18-70 years with a cervical HPV16 infection that either progressed to CIN3+ or cleared (not recorded which).

In the case of this clone: The CDR3 end is not reached by the read, which stops 3 residues before it; the germline J gene fills it in. The chain is built from TRBV4-2 and TRBJ2-7; 8 nucleotides align to TRBD2. Germline values: CDR1 LGHNA, CDR2 YNFKEQ. The CDR3 spans 16 residues. The V gene end was trimmed by 0 bases and the J gene end by 4 bases; junction bases not matched to a gene: 8. CDR3 DNA (partial): TGTGCCAGCAGCCAAGATCTTGGGACTAGTCGGTACGAG. This sequence encodes CASSQDLGTSRYE. The entire CDR3 reads CASSQDLGTSRYEQYF.

In regard to this clone: The observed sequence ends 3 residues before the CDR3 terminus, with the missing tail filled in from the germline J gene. This rearrangement joins TRBV2 to TRBJ2-1, with TRBD2 matching 8 bases. The V gene's germline CDR1 is SNHLY and CDR2 FYNNEI. The V gene end was trimmed by 6 bases and the J gene end by 9 bases; junction bases not matched to a gene: 13. CDR3 length equals 15 residues. CDR3 amino acids: CASSPGASREGEQFF. The sequenced part of the CDR3 DNA is TGTGCCAGCAGCCCGGGTGCTAGCCGGGAGGGTGAG. The full variable domain, its missing parts supplied by reference TRBV2 and TRBJ2-1, is EPEVTQTPSHQVTQMGQEVILRCVPISNHLYFYWYRQILGQKVEFLVSFYNNEISEKSEIFDDQFSVERPDGSNFTLKIRSTKLEDSAMYFCASSPGASREGEQFFGPGTRLTVL.

Note on this clone: The read ends 3 residues before the CDR3 terminus; that terminus is restored from the germline J gene. V gene TRBV19 combines with J gene TRBJ1-1; the D is unclear. Looked up from germline, CDR1 is LNHDA and CDR2 is SQIVND (reference sequence). The CDR3 contains 13 residues. CDR3 residues: CASSIAGRLEAFF. CDR3 DNA, as far as it was read: TGTGCCAGTAGTATTGCAGGCCGGCTCGAA.

Turning to this clone: The read is 3 residues too short to cover the CDR3 end, so that end is filled in from the germline J gene. This chain connects TRBV29-1 to TRBJ2-3; TRBD2 aligns across 12 bases. J gave up 6 bases and V 4 bases, and 8 bases lay outside the gene matches. CDR1 SQVTM and CDR2 ANQGSEA come from the germline V gene. The CDR3 has 15 residues. The CDR3 reads CSVVPSGRAVDTQYF. The sequenced part of the CDR3 DNA is TGCAGCGTTGTCCCTAGCGGGAGGGCCGTCGATACG.

The CDR3 region is CASSLTGQGTGELFF. Incomplete CDR3 DNA: TGCGCCAGCAGCTTGACGGGACAGGGAACGGGGGAG. The chain recombines TRBV5-1 with TRBJ2-2, with 9 bases matching TRBD1. The CDR3 end falls 3 residues outside the read, so it is completed with the germline J gene. The CDR3 runs 15 residues. V shed 1 base and J 8 bases; nucleotides not matched to a gene: 6. Germline V gives CDR1 SGHRS, CDR2 YFSETQ. Full variable domain (missing parts from reference TRBV5-1 and TRBJ2-2): KAGVTQTPRYLIKTRGQQVTLSCSPISGHRSVSWYQQTPGQGLQFLFEYFSETQRNKGNFPGRFSGRQFSNSRSEMNVSTLELGDSALYLCASSLTGQGTGELFFGEGSRLTVL.

Notes on this clone: The CDR3 end falls 3 residues outside the read, so it is completed with the germline J gene. The chain is built from TRBV2 and TRBJ2-2, with 11 nucleotides matching TRBD1. The ends lost 6 bases at V and 7 bases at J; junction bases unmatched: 7. The CDR3 runs to 15 residues. The germline gives CDR1 SNHLY, CDR2 FYNNEI. The CDR3 sequence: CASSLGTGGVGELFF. The CDR3 bases that were read are TGTGCCAGCAGCCTTGGGACAGGGGGAGTCGGGGAG.

Turning to this clone: From the germline J gene comes the end of the CDR3, since the read stops 3 residues before it. The chain combines TRBV7-6 with TRBJ2-3, with D uncertain. Germline assignment: CDR1 SGHVS and CDR2 FNYEAQ. CDR3 length: 12 amino acids. Deletions cut 0 bases from V and 5 bases from J, with 3 bases between. The CDR3 is CASSLALDTQYF. The part of the CDR3 DNA that was read is TGTGCCAGCAGCTTAGCCTTAGATACG.

The part of the CDR3 DNA that was read is TGTGCCAGTACCCAACTCCGGGACAGAGACGGGTTGGGCAATCAGCCC. Translated, it gives CASTQLRDRDGLGNQP. In full, the CDR3 reads CASTQLRDRDGLGNQPQHF. V usage is TRBV19 and J usage is TRBJ1-5; 7 positions agree with TRBD1. The read ends 3 residues early relative to the CDR3; the germline J gene fills the gap. The germline V gene encodes CDR1 LNHDA and CDR2 SQIVND (reference sequence). This CDR3 spans 19 amino acids. V gave up 7 bases and J gave up 2 bases; unmatched junction bases: 20.

On this clone: The read stops 3 residues short of the end of the CDR3; the missing end is completed from the germline J gene. The chain couples TRBV20-1 to TRBJ2-1; the match to TRBD2 covers 12 bases. The germline V gene encodes CDR1 DFQATT and CDR2 SNEGSKA (reference sequence). V trimming: 6 bases; J trimming: 4 bases; junction bases outside the gene matches: 1. The CDR3 is 13 amino acids. The part of the CDR3 DNA that was read is TGCAGTGCCACTAGCGGGGGGTACAATGAG. Residues: CSATSGGYNE. The whole CDR3 is CSATSGGYNEQFF.

Regarding this clone: The read halts 3 residues ahead of the CDR3 end, with the missing end drawn from the germline J gene. The chain employs TRBV12-3 or TRBV12-4 and TRBJ2-5; unclear D gene. This CDR3 region has 11 residues. V lost 6 bases, J lost 3 bases, and 5 bases lay in between. CDR3 DNA, as far as it was read: TGTGCCAGCAGCCTTAAAGAGACC. Its protein is CASSLKET. The complete CDR3 protein is CASSLKETQYF.

A remark on this clone: The CDR3 end lies 3 residues beyond the end of the read and is filled in from the germline J gene. The gene calls are TRBV6-2 or TRBV6-3 and TRBJ2-1; 11 bases are shared with TRBD2. Germline V gives CDR1 MNHEY, CDR2 SVGEGT. The CDR3 has 16 amino acids. V was clipped by 7 bases and J by 2 bases; unmatched bases: 7. The DNA read from the CDR3 is TGTGCCAGCACCGACCCACTAGCGGGGGCCTACAATGAG. Translated, it gives CASTDPLAGAYNE. The CDR3 as a whole reads CASTDPLAGAYNEQFF.

Points on this clone: The read terminates 3 residues before the CDR3 end, so the remaining end is supplied by the germline J gene. This chain links TRBV30 with TRBJ1-2; maybe TRBD1 (6 bases). This CDR3 is 11 amino acids long. CDR1 and CDR2 from the germline V gene are GTSNPN and SVGIG (reference sequence). V shed 4 bases and J shed 7 bases, with 10 bases lying between them. The DNA read from the CDR3 is TGTGCCTGGAACAGGGATGGTGGC. Amino acid sequence: CAWNRDGG. From start to end, the CDR3 is CAWNRDGGYTF.

Concerning this clone itself: Sequencing ends 3 residues short of the CDR3 end; the germline J gene provides the rest. This chain uses TRBV29-1 with TRBJ2-7; D may be TRBD1 (6 bases). V was clipped by 6 bases and J by 0 bases, with 12 bases between them. Germline V gives CDR1 SQVTM, CDR2 ANQGSEA. This CDR3 contains 13 residues. The CDR3 DNA, read in part, is TGCAGCGTCGCCACAGGGAACTCCTACGAG. Protein sequence: CSVATGNSYE. The full CDR3 is CSVATGNSYEQYF.

Details on this clone: The CDR3 end falls 3 residues outside the read, so it is completed with the germline J gene. The rearrangement links TRBV30 to TRBJ1-1, with TRBD1 matching over 7 bases. The CDR3 runs to 12 residues. Losses at the gene ends were 0 bases for V and 6 bases for J; bases not matched to a gene: 1. Germline lookup yields CDR1 GTSNPN and CDR2 SVGIG (reference sequence). The CDR3 region is CAWSVRGPEAFF. CDR3 DNA (partial): TGTGCCTGGAGTGTGAGGGGGCCTGAA.

A remark on this clone: Coverage ceases 3 residues before the CDR3 finishes, and the germline J gene fills in the end. V is TRBV20-1 and J is TRBJ2-5, with a possible D match to TRBD2 (6 bases). The CDR3 has 14 residues. CDR1 and CDR2 (germline): DFQATT, SNEGSKA (reference sequence). Trimming stripped 4 bases from V and 5 bases from J, with 17 bases between. The sequenced CDR3 bases are TGCAGTGCTAAGATCCCGGGACTCGGGGAGACC. Translation gives CSAKIPGLGET. The full CDR3 reads CSAKIPGLGETQYF.

Comments on this clone: The CDR3 end is not reached by the read, which stops 3 residues before it; the germline J gene fills it in. The chain employs TRBV20-1 and TRBJ2-7, with D perhaps being TRBD1 or TRBD2 (6 bases each). CDR1 and CDR2 (germline): DFQATT, SNEGSKA (reference sequence). This CDR3 is built from 14 residues. With 6 bases removed from V and 1 base from J, the gap between germline ends came to 16 bases. The CDR3 DNA, read in part, is TGCAGTGCCCCGCGGGACATCTTATCCTACGAG. Its protein is CSAPRDILSYE. The CDR3 in its entirety is CSAPRDILSYEQYF.

Concerning this clone itself: With the read ending 3 residues before the CDR3 end, the germline J gene is used to fill in that end. The J gene is TRBJ2-7, the V gene TRBV4-1, with 11 bases identical to TRBD2. This CDR3 is 15 amino acids long. Looked up from germline, CDR1 is MGHRA and CDR2 is YSYEKL. V lost 3 bases to trimming and J lost 3 bases; unmatched junction nucleotides: 4. The part of the CDR3 DNA that was read is TGCGCCAGCAGCCAGCAACTAGCGGGAGTCTACGAG. The encoded protein is CASSQQLAGVYE. The CDR3 as a whole reads CASSQQLAGVYEQYF.

To note about this clone: The read falls 3 residues short of the CDR3 end, and the missing part is taken from the germline J gene. V and J are TRBV11-2 and TRBJ2-1, with TRBD2 matching 11 bases. The CDR3 consists of 14 residues. V trimming: 3 bases; J trimming: 5 bases; junction bases outside the gene matches: 0. In germline, CDR1 is SGHAT, CDR2 FQNNGV. The CDR3 reads CASSFSGRDNEQFF. The sequenced CDR3 bases are TGTGCCAGCAGCTTTAGCGGGAGGGACAATGAG.

A note on this clone: The read finishes 3 residues shy of the CDR3 end, and the germline J gene is used to complete it. This chain connects TRBV20-1 to TRBJ1-5; 8 nucleotides line up with TRBD1. With V trimmed by 5 bases and J by 5 bases, 11 bases remained unmatched. The CDR3 totals 15 residues. Germline-derived CDR1 and CDR2 are DFQATT and SNEGSKA (reference sequence). CDR3: CSAPRTGFGDQPQHF. The sequenced CDR3 bases are TGCAGTGCTCCCCGGACAGGGTTCGGGGATCAGCCC.

A note on this clone: Read sequence stops 3 residues before the CDR3 end, and the germline J gene provides the missing end. The chain is built from TRBV19 and TRBJ1-4; D not certain. Germline V CDR1 and CDR2: LNHDA, SQIVND (reference sequence). The ends were cut back, 5 bases at V and 8 bases at J, with 15 bases in the middle. The CDR3 contains 14 residues. CDR3: CASSFSKGREKLFF. CDR3 DNA, as far as it was read: TGTGCCAGTAGTTTCAGTAAAGGGCGCGAAAAA.

As for this clone: The read ends 3 residues shy of where the CDR3 ends; the end is completed using the germline J gene. The rearrangement links TRBV5-1 to TRBJ2-7; 9 bases line up with TRBD1. This CDR3 has 15 amino acids. Germline loops: CDR1 SGHRS, CDR2 YFSETQ. Germline trimming cut 4 bases from V and 4 bases from J; bases unmatched to any gene: 9. The CDR3 here is CASSPQPTGGYEQYF. CDR3 DNA, as far as it was read: TGCGCCAGCAGCCCCCAACCGACAGGGGGGTACGAG.

The CDR3 region is CASNRAGGLTYEQYF. Incomplete CDR3 DNA: TGTGCCAGCAATAGAGCGGGGGGGCTTACCTACGAG. The chain couples TRBV7-2 to TRBJ2-7, with 10 bases fitting TRBD2. Coverage ceases 3 residues before the CDR3 finishes, and the germline J gene fills in the end. The CDR3 totals 15 residues. Germline lookup yields CDR1 SGHTA and CDR2 FQGNSA. The trim removed 7 bases at V and 2 bases at J, leaving 8 bases unmatched. Drawing the rest from reference TRBV7-2 and TRBJ2-7, the complete variable domain is GAGVSQSPSNKVTEKGKDVELRCDPISGHTALYWYRQSLGQGLEFLIYFQGNSAPDKSGLPSDRFSAERTGGSVSTLTIQRTQQEDSAVYLCASNRAGGLTYEQYFGPGTRLTVT.